The 5 T cell receptor beta chains below come from one sample, sequenced in a study of cytomegalovirus exposure and HLA in healthy donors. Generated by immunoSEQ multiplex PCR, the TCRdb table keeps only in-frame clones and is missing some. Of about 240,000 clones in the sample, 87% were seen once. Sequences were obtained from PBMCs. These receptors originate from a young man in good health and CMV-seronegative.

The gene calls are TRBV4-3 and TRBJ2-2, with 10 bases fitting TRBD2. This CDR3 spans 17 amino acids. Germline CDR1 is LGHNA and CDR2 is YSLEER. The J segment lost 9 bases and the V segment lost 3 bases, leaving 13 bases of the junction unmatched. The CDR3 sequence: CASSHATSGIFRRELFF. CDR3 sequence (DNA): TGCGCCAGCAGCCACGCCACTAGCGGGATATTCAGACGGGAGCTGTTTTTT.

V gene TRBV10-3 combines with J gene TRBJ2-2, with 7 bases lining up with TRBD2. The CDR3 length is 13 residues. Trimming cost V 9 bases and J 7 bases; bases outside gene matches: 8. The germline CDR1 and CDR2 sequences are ENHRY and SYGVKD. Here the CDR3 reads CAMGGAEGGELFF. As DNA, the CDR3 is TGTGCCATGGGAGGGGCCGAAGGCGGGGAGCTGTTTTTT.

V is TRBV29-1 and J is TRBJ2-7, with a tentative D call TRBD1 (7 bases). The CDR3 runs to 16 residues. Germline lookup yields CDR1 SQVTM and CDR2 ANQGSEA. Deletions cut 1 base from V and 7 bases from J, with 23 bases between. The CDR3 sequence: CSVEGTGRSGTREQYF. CDR3 DNA sequence: TGCAGCGTTGAAGGGACAGGTCGGAGTGGGACTCGGGAGCAGTACTTC.

The chain couples TRBV7-2 to TRBJ2-7; D gene ambiguous. The germline V gene has CDR1 SGHTA and CDR2 FQGNSA. Trimming took 1 base from V and 3 from J, leaving 10 bases between them. This CDR3 comprises 14 residues. The CDR3 region has the DNA TGTGCCAGCAGCTTAGTTGTCCAAAACTACGAGCAGTACTTC. This gives the protein CASSLVVQNYEQYF.

The CDR3: CASSLTPSGSFYEQFF. The CDR3 DNA reads as TGTGCCAGCAGCTTAACCCCTAGCGGGAGTTTCTATGAGCAGTTCTTC. V and J are TRBV7-2 and TRBJ2-1; 10 bases are a match to TRBD2. The germline V gene encodes CDR1 SGHTA and CDR2 FQGNSA. Trimming removed 2 bases from V and 8 bases from J; junction bases left unmatched: 9. The CDR3 length is 16 residues.